This T cell receptor beta chain is drawn from a study of cytomegalovirus exposure and HLA in healthy donors. Study details: Unique TCRs from HLA-typed donors, 65 million to 85 million of them, were held in an early data release.

Study conclusions and caveats: According to the study, roughly 180 TCR beta chains were cytomegalovirus-associated. The presence/absence work took it that sequencing depth was about the same across donors. Previous analysis showed most TCR beta V segments were productive about 90% or about 30% of the time.

The CDR3 has 14 amino acids. CDR1 is LNHDA, CDR2 SQIVND, per germline (reference sequence). V was cut by 5 bases and J by 5 bases, with 15 bases left in between. The sample holds a few counts of this clone. Its specificity is unknown. PCR involved 60 Vbeta and 13 Jbeta primers. Profiling relied on immunoSEQ multiplex PCR, and the TCRdb table lists in-frame clones only, not all of them. In the table there are tens of thousands of clones, around two thirds of which are singletons. The chain links TRBV19 to TRBJ1-1; perhaps TRBD1 as D (6 bases). This clonotype originated in a woman aged 60-70 years in good health and CMV-seropositive. Material for sequencing was PBMCs. The CDR3 DNA follows: TGTGCCAGTAGTTACGGCAGGGGATGGACTGAAGCTTTCTTT. Translating gives CASSYGRGWTEAFF.